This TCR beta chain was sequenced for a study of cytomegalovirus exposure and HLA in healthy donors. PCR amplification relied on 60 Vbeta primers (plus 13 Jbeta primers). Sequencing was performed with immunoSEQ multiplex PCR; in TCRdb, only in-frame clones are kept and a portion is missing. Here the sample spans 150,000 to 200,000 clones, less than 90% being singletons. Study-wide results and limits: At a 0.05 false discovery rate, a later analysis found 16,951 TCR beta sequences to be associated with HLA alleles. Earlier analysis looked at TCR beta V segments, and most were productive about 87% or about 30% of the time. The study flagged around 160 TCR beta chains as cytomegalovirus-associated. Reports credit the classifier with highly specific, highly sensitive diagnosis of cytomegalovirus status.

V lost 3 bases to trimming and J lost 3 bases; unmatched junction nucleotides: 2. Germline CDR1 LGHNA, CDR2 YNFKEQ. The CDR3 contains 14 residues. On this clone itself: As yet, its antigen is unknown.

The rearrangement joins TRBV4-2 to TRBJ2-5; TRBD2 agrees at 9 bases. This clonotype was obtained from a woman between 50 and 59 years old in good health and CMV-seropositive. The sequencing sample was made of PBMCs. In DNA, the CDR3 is TGTGCCAGCAGCCAGACTAGCGGAAAAGAGACCCAGTACTTC. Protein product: CASSQTSGKETQYF.